Each of the 10 T cell receptor beta chains below was sequenced from the same sample in a study of memory CD4+ T cells and cytomegalovirus serostatus. Single viable CD3+CD4+CD8-CD45RO+ cells were sorted as the memory CD4+ T cells. Clones were read by immunoSEQ multiplex PCR, and TCRdb kept only the in-frame ones, dropping some. The table shows about 96,000 clones, with about 80% occurring only once. Sequenced sample: memory CD4+ T cells from blood. Every receptor here comes from an adult in good health and CMV-seropositive.

This clone appeared a few times. The chain has TRBV18 and TRBJ1-1, with D possibly being TRBD1 (6 bases). The CDR3 is 16 amino acids. Germline CDR1 and CDR2: KGHSH and LQKENI. V was trimmed by 4 bases and J by 0 bases, leaving 15 bases between them. The CDR3 is CASSLTSDRMNTEAFF. Written as DNA, the CDR3 is TGTGCCAGCTCACTTACCTCCGACAGGATGAACACTGAAGCTTTCTTT. Drawing the rest from reference TRBV18 and TRBJ1-1, the complete variable domain is NAGVMQNPRHLVRRRGQEARLRCSPMKGHSHVYWYRQLPEEGLKFMVYLQKENIIDESGMPKERFSAEFPKEGPSILRIQQVVRGDSAAYFCASSLTSDRMNTEAFFGQGTRLTVV.

V usage is TRBV6-5 and J usage is TRBJ2-1, with D hard to call. V lost 7 bases and J 3 bases, leaving 13 bases between the germline ends. CDR1 and CDR2 from the germline V gene are MNHEY and SVGAGI. This CDR3 region has 14 residues. CDR3 sequence: CASIASWDYNEQFF. The CDR3 nucleotides read TGTGCCAGCATTGCAAGTTGGGACTACAATGAGCAGTTCTTC.

This chain uses TRBV5-4 with TRBJ2-4, with a possible D match to TRBD2 (5 bases). The length of the CDR3 is 15 residues. The germline gives CDR1 SGHNT, CDR2 YYREEE (reference sequence). V gave up 7 bases and J gave up 0 bases, with 14 bases separating them. CDR3 DNA sequence: TGTGCCAGCCAGCCGGGAAAGCTAGCCAAAAACATTCAGTACTTC. Amino acid sequence: CASQPGKLAKNIQYF.

The genes are TRBV19 and TRBJ1-2; 7 bases map to TRBD1. Losses at the gene ends were 6 bases for V and 6 bases for J; bases not matched to a gene: 7. Germline loops: CDR1 LNHDA, CDR2 SQIVND (reference sequence). There are 13 residues in the CDR3. Here the CDR3 reads CASRIKGADGYTF. Here the CDR3 DNA reads TGTGCCAGTAGGATAAAGGGGGCTGATGGCTACACCTTC.

This chain joins TRBV5-1 and TRBJ1-2; 9 bases map to TRBD1. Trimming removed 4 bases from V and 3 bases from J; junction bases left unmatched: 4. The CDR3 is 14 residues long. The V gene's germline CDR1 is SGHRS and CDR2 YFSETQ. Written as DNA, the CDR3 is TGCGCCAGCAGCCCAGGGGACAGGGACTATGGCTACACCTTC. Translating gives CASSPGDRDYGYTF.

This clone turned up a few times. The chain couples TRBV5-4 to TRBJ1-2; D is uncertain. The CDR3 has 14 residues. Trimming took 0 bases from V and 0 from J, leaving 6 bases between them. The germline V gene encodes CDR1 SGHNT and CDR2 YYREEE (reference sequence). The chain's CDR3 is CASSLGTPNYGYTF. CDR3 sequence (DNA): TGTGCCAGCAGCTTGGGAACACCTAACTATGGCTACACCTTC.

The genes are TRBV2 and TRBJ2-7, with 11 bases that match TRBD2. Germline trimming cut 3 bases from V and 2 bases from J; bases unmatched to any gene: 0. The CDR3 totals 14 residues. From germline, CDR1 is SNHLY and CDR2 FYNNEI. The CDR3 protein is CASSETSGTYEQYF. Here the CDR3 DNA reads TGTGCCAGCAGTGAGACTAGCGGGACCTACGAGCAGTACTTC.

The chain carries TRBV7-2 and TRBJ2-5; 10 nucleotides line up with TRBD1. The V gene's germline CDR1 is SGHTA and CDR2 FQGNSA. After removal of 5 bases from V and 3 bases from J, the junction contained 15 bases not matched to a gene. The CDR3 covers 18 residues. The CDR3 loop is CASSAPYGWDRGKETQYF. CDR3 sequence (DNA): TGTGCCAGCAGCGCCCCCTACGGATGGGACAGGGGAAAAGAGACCCAGTACTTC.

This chain connects TRBV6-1 to TRBJ1-2; D is ambiguous. The germline V and J ends were trimmed by 7 bases and 4 bases, with 13 bases remaining between them. CDR3 length: 13 residues. In germline, CDR1 is MNHNS, CDR2 SASEGT. The DNA of the CDR3 is TGTGCCAGCATTGGGCCCGAGGGCTATGGCTACACCTTC. As protein: CASIGPEGYGYTF.

The J gene is TRBJ1-3, the V gene TRBV28, with D unresolved. The germline V gene encodes CDR1 MDHEN and CDR2 SYDVKM. The length of the CDR3 is 14 residues. V gave up 1 base and J gave up 2 bases, with 6 bases separating them. The CDR3 protein is CASSLSTTGNTIYF. Written as DNA, the CDR3 is TGTGCCAGCAGTTTATCGACTACTGGAAACACCATATATTTT. Full variable domain (outside the CDR3, taken from reference TRBV28 and TRBJ1-3): DVKVTQSSRYLVKRTGEKVFLECVQDMDHENMFWYRQDPGLGLRLIYFSYDVKMKEKGDIPEGYSVSREKKERFSLILESASTNQTSMYLCASSLSTTGNTIYFGEGSWLTVV.